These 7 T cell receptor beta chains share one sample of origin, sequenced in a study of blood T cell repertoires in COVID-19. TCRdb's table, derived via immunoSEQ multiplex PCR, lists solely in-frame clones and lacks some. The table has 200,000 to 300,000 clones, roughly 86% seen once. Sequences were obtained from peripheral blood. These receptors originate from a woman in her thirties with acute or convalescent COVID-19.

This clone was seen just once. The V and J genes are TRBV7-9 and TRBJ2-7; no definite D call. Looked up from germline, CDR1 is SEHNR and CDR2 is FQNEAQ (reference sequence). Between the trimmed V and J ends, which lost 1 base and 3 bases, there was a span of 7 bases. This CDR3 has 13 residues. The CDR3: CASSLGLNYEQYF. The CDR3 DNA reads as TGTGCCAGCAGCTTAGGGCTCAACTACGAGCAGTACTTC.

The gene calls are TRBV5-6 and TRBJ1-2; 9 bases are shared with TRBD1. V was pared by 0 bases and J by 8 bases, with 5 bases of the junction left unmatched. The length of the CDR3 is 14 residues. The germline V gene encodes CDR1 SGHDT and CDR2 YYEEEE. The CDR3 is CASSLVPGQGGYTF. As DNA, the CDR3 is TGTGCCAGCAGCTTGGTTCCGGGACAGGGCGGCTACACCTTC.

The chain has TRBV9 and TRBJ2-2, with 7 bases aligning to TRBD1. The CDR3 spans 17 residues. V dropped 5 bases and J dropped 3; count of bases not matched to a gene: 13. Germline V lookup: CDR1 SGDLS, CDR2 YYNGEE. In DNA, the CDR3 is TGTGCCAGCAGTCTCATAAAGACAGGGACGGACACCGGGGAGCTGTTTTTT. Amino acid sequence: CASSLIKTGTDTGELFF.

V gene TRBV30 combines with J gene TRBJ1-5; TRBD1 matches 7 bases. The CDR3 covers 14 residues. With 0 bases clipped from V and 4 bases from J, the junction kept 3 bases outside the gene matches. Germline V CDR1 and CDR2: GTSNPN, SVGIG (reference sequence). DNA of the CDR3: TGTGCCTGGAGTGTCCTACAGGGGAATCAGCCCCAGCATTTT. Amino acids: CAWSVLQGNQPQHF. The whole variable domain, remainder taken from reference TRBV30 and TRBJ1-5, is SQTIHQWPATLVQPVGSPLSLECTVEGTSNPNLYWYRQAAGRGLQLLFYSVGIGQISSEVPQNLSASRPQDRQFILSSKKLLLSDSGFYLCAWSVLQGNQPQHFGDGTRLSIL.

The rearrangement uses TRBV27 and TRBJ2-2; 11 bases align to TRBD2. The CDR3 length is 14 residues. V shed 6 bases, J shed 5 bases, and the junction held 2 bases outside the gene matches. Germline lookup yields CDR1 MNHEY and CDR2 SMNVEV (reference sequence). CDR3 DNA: TGTGCCAGCAGGTGGACTAGCGGGACCGGGGAGCTGTTTTTT. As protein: CASRWTSGTGELFF.

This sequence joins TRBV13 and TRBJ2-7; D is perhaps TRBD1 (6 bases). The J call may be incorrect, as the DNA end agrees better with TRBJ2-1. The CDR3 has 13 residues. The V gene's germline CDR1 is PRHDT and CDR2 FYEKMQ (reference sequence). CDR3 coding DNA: TGTGCCAGCAGCTTATATAGGGGGAATGAGCAGTTCTTC. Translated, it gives CASSLYRGNEQFF.

CDR3 residues: CASSEGTPLQFF. The CDR3 nucleotides read TGTGCCAGCAGTGAAGGCACTCCCTTGCAGTTCTTC. The V and J genes are TRBV6-1 and TRBJ2-1; D is ambiguous. The germline V gene has CDR1 MNHNS and CDR2 SASEGT. V dropped 1 base and J dropped 12 bases, with 10 bases sitting between them. This CDR3 comprises 12 residues.